Following are 26 T cell receptor beta chains from one sample sequenced in a study of OX40 agonist ivuxolimab in advanced cancers. Only in-frame clones appear in the TCRdb table, and some are missing; sequencing was by immunoSEQ multiplex PCR. The repertoire holds 90,000 to 150,000 clones, with 75% to 90% as singletons. The input for sequencing was CD4+ or CD8+ T cells sorted from blood, taken in a trial of the OX40 agonist ivuxolimab. The receptors stem from an adult with an advanced solid tumor such as melanoma, head and neck, liver or kidney cancer.

V usage is TRBV7-9 and J usage is TRBJ1-1; 7 nucleotides agree with TRBD1. Per the germline V gene, CDR1 is SEHNR and CDR2 is FQNEAQ (reference sequence). The CDR3 covers 16 residues. Losses at the gene ends were 0 bases for V and 5 bases for J; bases not matched to a gene: 9. This CDR3 is CASSLAGGRAGTEAFF. The CDR3 DNA sequence: TGTGCCAGCAGCTTAGCAGGGGGCAGGGCCGGTACTGAAGCTTTCTTT. Filled out from reference TRBV7-9 and TRBJ1-1, the complete variable domain reads DTGVSQNPRHKITKRGQNVTFRCDPISEHNRLYWYRQTLGQGPEFLTYFQNEAQLEKSRLLSDRFSAERPKGSFSTLEIQRTEQGDSAMYLCASSLAGGRAGTEAFFGQGTRLTVV.

V gene TRBV10-2 combines with J gene TRBJ2-2; 11 bases align to TRBD1. This CDR3 comprises 15 residues. J gave up 5 bases and V 7 bases, and 6 bases lay outside the gene matches. Germline CDR1 reads WSHSY; CDR2 reads SAAADI. For the CDR3, the DNA is TGCGCCAGCACCGAGGGACAGGGGGTAACCGGGGAGCTGTTTTTT. Its protein product is CASTEGQGVTGELFF.

The rearrangement uses TRBV6-6 and TRBJ1-5; 8 nucleotides line up with TRBD1. The CDR3 spans 13 residues. The germline CDR1 and CDR2 sequences are MNHNY and SVGAGI (reference sequence). With 6 bases clipped from V and 4 bases from J, the junction kept 2 bases outside the gene matches. CDR3 nucleotides: TGTGCCAGCAGGACAGGGGATAATCAGCCCCAGCATTTT. Translating gives CASRTGDNQPQHF.

This clone was observed once. The DNA of the CDR3 is TGTGCCAGCAGCTTAGCTCGCAACGCAGATACGCAGTATTTT. It is translated as CASSLARNADTQYF. This chain uses TRBV11-3 with TRBJ2-3; unclear D gene. The CDR3 extends over 14 amino acids. V dropped 1 base and J dropped 4 bases, with 9 bases sitting between them. The V gene's germline CDR1 is SGHNT and CDR2 YENEEA. Based on the CDR3 plus reference TRBV11-3 and TRBJ2-3, the full variable domain is EAGVVQSPRYKIIEKKQPVAFWCNPISGHNTLYWYLQNLGQGPELLIRYENEEAVDDSQLPKDRFSAERLKGVDSTLKIQPAELGDSAVYLCASSLARNADTQYFGPGTRLTVL.

The V call is TRBV11-3, the J call TRBJ2-1; D call uncertain. CDR3 size: 14 residues. The ends were cut back, 1 base at V and 8 bases at J, with 12 bases in the middle. From germline, CDR1 is SGHNT and CDR2 YENEEA. For the CDR3, the DNA is TGTGCCAGCAGCTTAGGGGTCCAAAGCGATGAGCAGTTCTTC. Residues: CASSLGVQSDEQFF.

This chain links TRBV11-3 with TRBJ2-7, with a possible D match to TRBD1 (6 bases). The CDR3 is 15 amino acids. CDR1 is SGHNT, CDR2 YENEEA, per germline. V gave up 5 bases and J gave up 2 bases, with 16 bases separating them. The CDR3 DNA sequence: TGTGCCAGCAGCGGGCGCTCAGGGGACACCTACGAGCAGTACTTC. Residues: CASSGRSGDTYEQYF.

The gene calls are TRBV6-5 and TRBJ2-5; D is ambiguous. The germline V gene encodes CDR1 MNHEY and CDR2 SVGAGI. Deletions cut 7 bases from V and 7 bases from J, with 10 bases between. The CDR3 consists of 11 residues. CDR3: CASTNGRTQYF. The CDR3 bases are TGTGCCAGCACCAACGGTCGGACCCAGTACTTC.

A single count supports this clone. V gene TRBV5-1 combines with J gene TRBJ1-1, with D unresolved. Germline V gives CDR1 SGHRS, CDR2 YFSETQ. The V end was cut by 1 base, the J end by 1 base, with 8 bases between. CDR3 size: 14 residues. CDR3 region: CASSLLGPNTEAFF. Written as DNA, the CDR3 is TGCGCCAGCAGCTTGCTGGGCCCGAACACTGAAGCTTTCTTT.

The CDR3 bases are TGTGCCAGTACGGACCGGAGCCCAGATACGCAGTATTTT. Amino acid sequence: CASTDRSPDTQYF. The chain uses TRBV19 and TRBJ2-3; the D is unclear. CDR1 LNHDA and CDR2 SQIVND come from the germline V gene (reference sequence). The CDR3 covers 13 residues. Trimming pared 7 bases from V and 4 bases from J, leaving 12 bases between.

V and J are TRBV28 and TRBJ1-6; no clear D. From germline, CDR1 is MDHEN and CDR2 SYDVKM. Trimming took off 7 bases at V and 0 bases at J, with 7 bases between the two ends. The CDR3 has 14 residues. CDR3 in amino acids: CASKQSSYNSPLHF. As DNA, the CDR3 is TGTGCCAGCAAACAGAGCTCCTATAATTCACCCCTCCACTTT.

V is TRBV20-1 and J is TRBJ1-1; D is unclear. Germline CDR1 and CDR2: DFQATT and SNEGSKA (reference sequence). The CDR3 is made up of 10 amino acids. In nucleotides, the CDR3 is TGCACCCTGAGGGACACTGAAGCTTTCTTT. Translation gives CTLRDTEAFF.

This chain links TRBV7-9 with TRBJ2-7; tentative D call: TRBD2 (5 bases). The ends were cut back, 5 bases at V and 4 bases at J, with 18 bases in the middle. Germline-derived CDR1 and CDR2 are SEHNR and FQNEAQ (reference sequence). This CDR3 region has 15 residues. CDR3 region: CASSPPGIRSYEQYF. CDR3 sequence (DNA): TGTGCCAGCAGCCCCCCCGGGATCCGCTCTTACGAGCAGTACTTC. Together with reference TRBV7-9 and TRBJ2-7, the CDR3 gives the full variable domain: DTGVSQNPRHKITKRGQNVTFRCDPISEHNRLYWYRQTLGQGPEFLTYFQNEAQLEKSRLLSDRFSAERPKGSFSTLEIQRTEQGDSAMYLCASSPPGIRSYEQYFGPGTRLTVT.

The chain carries TRBV9 and TRBJ2-3; tentatively, D is TRBD1 or TRBD2 (5 bases each). In germline, CDR1 is SGDLS, CDR2 YYNGEE. Trimming stripped 2 bases from V and 0 bases from J, with 13 bases between. The CDR3 covers 16 residues. CDR3 region: CASSVRDGSSTDTQYF. Here the CDR3 DNA reads TGTGCCAGCAGCGTCCGGGACGGATCAAGCACAGATACGCAGTATTTT.

This clone was seen once. A junction boundary mismatches the germline segment, possibly from a read error. The chain recombines TRBV6-1 with TRBJ2-1; 7 bases match TRBD1. The length of the CDR3 is 15 residues. Germline-derived CDR1 and CDR2 are MNHNS and SASEGT. This chain's CDR3 is CASREGGHGYNEQFF. CDR3 sequence (DNA): TGTGCCAGCAGGGAAGGGGGCCACGGCTACAATGAGCAGTTCTTC.

This chain joins TRBV5-1 and TRBJ1-2, with 10 positions matching TRBD1. This CDR3 is built from 13 residues. Germline assignment: CDR1 SGHRS and CDR2 YFSETQ. Trimming at V came to 5 bases and at J to 2 bases, leaving 0 bases not matched to a gene. The CDR3 here is CASRTGGNYGYTF. The CDR3 DNA follows: TGCGCCAGCAGGACAGGGGGCAACTATGGCTACACCTTC.

The V call is TRBV5-1, the J call TRBJ2-2, with no clear D. Germline CDR1 is SGHRS and CDR2 is YFSETQ. The germline V and J ends were trimmed by 0 bases and 0 bases, with 6 bases remaining between them. This CDR3 comprises 15 residues. The CDR3 nucleotides are TGCGCCAGCAGCTTGGCAGAAGCGAACACCGGGGAGCTGTTTTTT. Its translation is CASSLAEANTGELFF.

This clone has more than one count but fewer than ten. The chain recombines TRBV11-1 with TRBJ2-1; D is uncertain. The CDR3 is 11 residues long. The germline V gene has CDR1 SGHAT and CDR2 FQDESV (reference sequence). Trimming shortened V by 5 bases and J by 7 bases, and 6 bases separated the two germline ends. CDR3 bases: TGTGCCAGCAGCCCCCAGAATGAGCAGTTCTTC. Its protein product is CASSPQNEQFF.

CDR3 region: CASSSTSGLYEQYF. The CDR3 region has the DNA TGTGCCAGCAGCTCTACCTCGGGACTCTACGAGCAGTACTTC. The V and J genes are TRBV7-9 and TRBJ2-7, with D possibly TRBD2 on 6 matching bases. Germline lookup yields CDR1 SEHNR and CDR2 FQNEAQ (reference sequence). This CDR3 is 14 amino acids long. V shed 4 bases and J shed 3 bases, with 13 bases lying between them.

The chain recombines TRBV11-2 with TRBJ1-6, with a possible D match to TRBD1 (5 bases). V was trimmed by 4 bases and J by 0 bases, leaving 10 bases between them. Per the germline V gene, CDR1 is SGHAT and CDR2 is FQNNGV. CDR3 length: 16 amino acids. The CDR3 spells CASSSGTLSYNSPLHF. The CDR3 DNA reads as TGTGCCAGCAGCTCCGGGACCCTCTCCTATAATTCACCCCTCCACTTT.

The chain recombines TRBV7-2 with TRBJ1-2; D is uncertain. CDR1 is SGHTA and CDR2 is FQGNSA in the germline V gene. The CDR3 has 12 residues. V dropped 0 bases and J dropped 7 bases, with 6 bases sitting between them. The CDR3 sequence: CASSLALFGYTF. The CDR3 nucleotides are TGTGCCAGCAGCTTAGCCTTGTTTGGCTACACCTTC.

The chain joins TRBV18 to TRBJ1-5; 7 positions match TRBD1. The CDR3 length is 16 residues. The germline V gene encodes CDR1 KGHSH and CDR2 LQKENI. Trimming cost V 5 bases and J 5 bases; bases outside gene matches: 12. CDR3 loop: CASSKTGSIRDQPQHF. The CDR3 nucleotides read TGTGCCAGCTCAAAGACAGGGAGTATCAGGGATCAGCCCCAGCATTTT.

The chain is built from TRBV18 and TRBJ2-3, with no clear D. The V gene's germline CDR1 is KGHSH and CDR2 LQKENI. V was cut by 2 bases and J by 6 bases, with 6 bases left in between. This CDR3 contains 12 residues. CDR3 residues: CASSPVSDTQYF. The CDR3 bases are TGTGCCAGCTCACCAGTGAGTGATACGCAGTATTTT.

This sequence joins TRBV28 and TRBJ1-6; the D gene is possibly TRBD1 (5 bases). Looked up from germline, CDR1 is MDHEN and CDR2 is SYDVKM. The CDR3 consists of 14 residues. Trimming cost V 7 bases and J 5 bases, with 12 bases left between them. Here the CDR3 reads CASIPGTHNSPLHF. The CDR3 DNA is TGTGCCAGCATACCCGGGACGCATAATTCACCCCTCCACTTT.

The chain combines TRBV28 with TRBJ2-7; the match to TRBD1 covers 10 bases. The J segment lost 3 bases and the V segment lost 4 bases, leaving 6 bases of the junction unmatched. Germline V gene data show CDR1 as MDHEN and CDR2 as SYDVKM. The CDR3 extends over 15 amino acids. CDR3 protein: CASSSTGQGSYEQYF. The CDR3 nucleotides are TGTGCCAGCAGTTCAACGGGACAGGGGAGCTACGAGCAGTACTTC.

DNA for the CDR3: TGCGCCAGCAGCCAAGATCTTTACAGCCAAGAGACCCAGTACTTC. It specifies CASSQDLYSQETQYF. The rearrangement uses TRBV4-3 and TRBJ2-5; D not certain. Germline V gene data show CDR1 as LGHNA and CDR2 as YSLEER. CDR3 length equals 15 residues. Trimming removed 0 bases from V and 1 base from J, with 9 bases in between.

This clone was seen a handful of times. The chain combines TRBV10-3 with TRBJ1-1; a weak D match, TRBD1 (5 bases). Trimming stripped 3 bases from V and 4 bases from J, with 15 bases between. This CDR3 region has 15 residues. Germline-derived CDR1 and CDR2 are ENHRY and SYGVKD. The CDR3 sequence is CAISELSSGGTEAFF. The CDR3 coding sequence is TGTGCCATCAGTGAATTGTCGTCGGGGGGCACTGAAGCTTTCTTT.